This record concerns one T cell receptor beta chain sequence. Antigen: not known. Unique molecular identifiers were present in the TCR beta cDNA libraries. TCRdb reprocessed the PCR reads via MiXCR and lists one record per CDR3 protein. The table has around 440,000 distinct CDR3 sequences, approximately 46% seen once. The data stem from a study of post-analysis software for immune sequencing data. General study points: Higher frequency in patients than in controls was seen for several TRBV segments, with TRBV5-6, TRBV5-1 and TRBV20-1 among them.

V lost 1 base, J lost 7 bases, and 7 bases lay in between. Germline CDR1 is KGHDR and CDR2 is SFDVKD. The CDR3 totals 13 residues. Sequenced input: blood. This receptor was taken from a girl between 10 and 17 years old with multiple sclerosis. This chain joins TRBV24-1 and TRBJ2-1; D call uncertain. The CDR3 loop reads CATSDFKINEQFF. The CDR3 coding sequence is TGTGCCACCAGTGATTTTAAGATAAATGAGCAGTTCTTC.